These T cell receptor beta chains were read from a single sample in a study of blood T cells in healthy people across ages. Using its own MiXCR run on the 5' RACE reads, TCRdb lists one record per CDR3 protein. The profile shows about 1.4 million distinct CDR3 sequences, approximately 59% of them singletons. Sample: blood. Source of these receptors: a man between 18 and 29 years old in good health. Each CDR3 is given with its conserved first and last residue. The D gene is left open where the match is weak. Clone size, where shown, is once, few, many, or a class for clones that have expanded.

size	J	V	D	DNA	CDR3
few	TRBJ2-1	TRBV10-3	TRBD2	TGTGCCATCAGTGAGCCAAGTTTCGGGAGGGCCTCCGTTGATGAGCAGTTCTTC	CAISEPSFGRASVDEQFF
NA	TRBJ2-7	TRBV24-1	NA	TGTGCCACCAGTGATATCGGGGATCGTCAGGACGAGCAGTACTTC	CATSDIGDRQDEQYF
NA	TRBJ1-5	TRBV12-3/TRBV12-4	NA	TGTGCCAGCAGTTTAGGCTCGGGGCGGGTAAGCAATCAGCCCCAGCATTTT	CASSLGSGRVSNQPQHF
NA	TRBJ2-1	TRBV5-1	NA	TGCGCCAGCAGGATATCCGGGGCCGACAATGAGCAGTTCTTC	CASRISGADNEQFF
NA	TRBJ1-1	TRBV29-1	NA	TGCAGCACCGAAGGTGGGGAGAACACTGAAGCTTTCTTT	CSTEGGENTEAFF
NA	TRBJ2-1	TRBV7-9	TRBD1	TGTGCCAGCAGCTTAGATGGGTGGGGCAGGGGGCGCTTCTATGAGCAGTTCTTC	CASSLDGWGRGRFYEQFF
NA	TRBJ2-3	TRBV12-3/TRBV12-4	TRBD2	TGTGCCAGCAGTGATTTAGCGGGAGGGCCGGGGGATACGCAGTATTTT	CASSDLAGGPGDTQYF
few	TRBJ2-3	TRBV6-2/TRBV6-3	NA	TGTGCCACAAGGAGAGAGGGGATGACAGATACGCAGTATTTT	CATRREGMTDTQYF
NA	TRBJ2-1	TRBV27	NA	TGTGCCAGCTCTAGACAGCAAGGGGTTTACAATGAGCAGTTCTTC	CASSRQQGVYNEQFF
many	TRBJ2-7	TRBV29-1	NA	TGCAGCGCGGTCCTATCGTACGAGCAGTACTTC	CSAVLSYEQYF
NA	TRBJ2-1	TRBV2	NA	TGTGCCAGCAGTGAATTGAGGGGTTTAGTCTACAATGAGCAGTTCTTC	CASSELRGLVYNEQFF
NA	TRBJ2-5	TRBV10-3	NA	TGTGCCATACAGGGTCTGGGGGAGACCCAGTACTTC	CAIQGLGETQYF
NA	TRBJ2-3	TRBV7-6	TRBD2	TGTGCCAGCAGCCCCAGACTAGCGGGAGGTTTCGATACGCAGTATTTT	CASSPRLAGGFDTQYF
NA	TRBJ1-2	TRBV20-1	NA	TGCAGTGCCAGCCCAGGAGAAAGAGTCTACACCTTC	CSASPGERVYTF